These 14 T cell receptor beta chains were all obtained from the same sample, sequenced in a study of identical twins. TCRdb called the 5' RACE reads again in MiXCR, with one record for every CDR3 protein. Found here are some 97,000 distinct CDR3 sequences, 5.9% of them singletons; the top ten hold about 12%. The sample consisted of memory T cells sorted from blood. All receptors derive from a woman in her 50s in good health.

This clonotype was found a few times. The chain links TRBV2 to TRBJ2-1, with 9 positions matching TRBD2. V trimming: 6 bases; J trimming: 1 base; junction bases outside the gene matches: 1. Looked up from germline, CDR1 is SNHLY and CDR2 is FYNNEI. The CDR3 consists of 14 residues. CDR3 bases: TGTGCCAGCAGGCGGGAGGGTTCCTACAATGAGCAGTTCTTC. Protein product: CASRREGSYNEQFF. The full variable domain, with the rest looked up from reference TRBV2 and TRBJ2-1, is EPEVTQTPSHQVTQMGQEVILRCVPISNHLYFYWYRQILGQKVEFLVSFYNNEISEKSEIFDDQFSVERPDGSNFTLKIRSTKLEDSAMYFCASRREGSYNEQFFGPGTRLTVL.

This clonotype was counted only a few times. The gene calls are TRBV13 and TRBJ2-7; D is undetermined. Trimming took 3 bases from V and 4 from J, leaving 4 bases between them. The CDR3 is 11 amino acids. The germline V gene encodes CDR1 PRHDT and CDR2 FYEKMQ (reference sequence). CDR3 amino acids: CASSFLYEQYV. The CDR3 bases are TGTGCCAGCAGCTTCTTATACGAGCAGTACGTC.

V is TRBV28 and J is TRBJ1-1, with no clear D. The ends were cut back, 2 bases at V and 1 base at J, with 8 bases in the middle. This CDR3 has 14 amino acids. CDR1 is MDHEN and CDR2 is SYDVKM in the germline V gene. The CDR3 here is CASSLGAQNTEAFF. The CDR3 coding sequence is TGTGCCAGCAGTTTAGGAGCACAGAACACTGAAGCTTTCTTT.

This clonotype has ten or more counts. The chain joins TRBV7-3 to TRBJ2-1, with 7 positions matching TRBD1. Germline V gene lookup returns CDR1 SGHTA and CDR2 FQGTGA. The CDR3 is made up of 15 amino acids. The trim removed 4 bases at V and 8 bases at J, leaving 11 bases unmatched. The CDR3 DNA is TGTGCCAGCAGCTCGACAGGGATTTTATCCGATGAGCAGTTCTTC. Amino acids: CASSSTGILSDEQFF.

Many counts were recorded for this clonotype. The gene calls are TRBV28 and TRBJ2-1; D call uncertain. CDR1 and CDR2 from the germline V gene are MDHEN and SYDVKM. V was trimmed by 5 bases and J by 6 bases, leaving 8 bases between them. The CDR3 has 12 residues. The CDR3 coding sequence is TGTGCCAGCAGTCTCTTAATCAATGAGCAGTTCTTC. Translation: CASSLLINEQFF.

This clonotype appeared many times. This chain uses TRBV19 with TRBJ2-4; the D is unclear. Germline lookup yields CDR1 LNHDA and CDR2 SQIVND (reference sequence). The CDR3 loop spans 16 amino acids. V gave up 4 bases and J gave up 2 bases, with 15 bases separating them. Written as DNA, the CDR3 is TGTGCCAGTAGTAGTAGGGTATCAGGTCCCAAAAACATTCAGTACTTC. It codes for CASSSRVSGPKNIQYF. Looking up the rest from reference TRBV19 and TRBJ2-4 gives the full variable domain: DGGITQSPKYLFRKEGQNVTLSCEQNLNHDAMYWYRQDPGQGLRLIYYSQIVNDFQKGDIAEGYSVSREKKESFPLTVTSAQKNPTAFYLCASSSRVSGPKNIQYFGAGTRLSVL.

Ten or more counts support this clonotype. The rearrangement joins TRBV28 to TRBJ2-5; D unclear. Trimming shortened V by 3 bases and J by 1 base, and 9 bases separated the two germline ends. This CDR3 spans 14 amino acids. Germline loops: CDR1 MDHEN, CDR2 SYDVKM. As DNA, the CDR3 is TGTGCCAGCAGTTTCGCTCACTCCCAAGAGACCCAGTACTTC. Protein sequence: CASSFAHSQETQYF. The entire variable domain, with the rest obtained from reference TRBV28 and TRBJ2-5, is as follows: DVKVTQSSRYLVKRTGEKVFLECVQDMDHENMFWYRQDPGLGLRLIYFSYDVKMKEKGDIPEGYSVSREKKERFSLILESASTNQTSMYLCASSFAHSQETQYFGPGTRLLVL.

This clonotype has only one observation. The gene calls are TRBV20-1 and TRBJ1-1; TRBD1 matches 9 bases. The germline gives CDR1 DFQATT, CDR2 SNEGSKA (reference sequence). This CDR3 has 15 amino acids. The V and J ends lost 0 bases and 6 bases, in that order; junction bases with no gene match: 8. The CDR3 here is CSARDQDRGNAEAFF. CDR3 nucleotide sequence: TGCAGTGCTAGAGATCAGGACAGGGGCAACGCTGAAGCTTTCTTT.

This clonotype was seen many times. The CDR3, as DNA: TGCGCCAGCAGTGAATATGCAGGGAGCACCGGGGAGCTGTTTTTT. It encodes CASSEYAGSTGELFF. The J gene is TRBJ2-2, the V gene TRBV10-1; D possibly uses TRBD1 or TRBD2 (5 bases each). Trimming cost V 3 bases and J 4 bases, with 12 bases left between them. The germline gives CDR1 WNHNN, CDR2 SYGVQD (reference sequence). There are 15 residues in the CDR3.

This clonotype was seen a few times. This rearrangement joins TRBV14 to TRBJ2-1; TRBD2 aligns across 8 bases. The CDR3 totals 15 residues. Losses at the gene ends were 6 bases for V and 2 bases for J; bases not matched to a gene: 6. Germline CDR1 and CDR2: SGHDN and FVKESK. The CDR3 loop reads CASRAGLGPYNEQFF. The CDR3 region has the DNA TGTGCCAGCAGAGCGGGACTAGGGCCCTACAATGAGCAGTTCTTC.

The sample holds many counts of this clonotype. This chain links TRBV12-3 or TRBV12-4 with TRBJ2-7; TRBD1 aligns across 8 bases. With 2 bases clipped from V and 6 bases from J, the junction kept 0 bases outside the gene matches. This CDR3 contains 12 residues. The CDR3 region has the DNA TGTGCCAGCAGTTTAACAGGGGGCGAGCAGTACGTC. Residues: CASSLTGGEQYV.

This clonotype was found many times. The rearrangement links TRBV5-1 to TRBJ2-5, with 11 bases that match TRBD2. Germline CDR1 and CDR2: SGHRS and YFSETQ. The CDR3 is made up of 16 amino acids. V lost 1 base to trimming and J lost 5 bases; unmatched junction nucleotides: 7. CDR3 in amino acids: CASSLSHSGRAETQYF. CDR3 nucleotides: TGCGCCAGCAGCTTGTCTCATAGCGGGAGGGCTGAGACCCAGTACTTC.

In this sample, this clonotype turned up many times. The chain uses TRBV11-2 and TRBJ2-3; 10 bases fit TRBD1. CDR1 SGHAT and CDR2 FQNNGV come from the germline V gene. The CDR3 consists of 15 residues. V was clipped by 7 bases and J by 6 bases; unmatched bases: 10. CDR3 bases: TGTGCCAGCAAAAAGCCGGGACAGGGGCGGGATACGCAGTATTTT. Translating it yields CASKKPGQGRDTQYF.

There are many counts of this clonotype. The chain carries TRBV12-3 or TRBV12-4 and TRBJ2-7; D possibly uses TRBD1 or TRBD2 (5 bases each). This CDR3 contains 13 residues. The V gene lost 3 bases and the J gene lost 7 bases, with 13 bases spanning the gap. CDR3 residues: CASSLAGASEQYF. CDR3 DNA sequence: TGTGCCAGCAGTTTGGCCGGGGCGAGTGAGCAGTACTTC.